The rows below give T cell receptor beta chains drawn from one sample of a study of cytomegalovirus exposure and HLA in healthy donors. Libraries were prepared by immunoSEQ multiplex PCR; TCRdb keeps only in-frame clonotypes and omits some of them. The sample lists nearly 110,000 clones, roughly 82% occurring once. Source material: PBMCs. The receptors here all came from a man aged 45-65 years in good health and CMV-seronegative. Each CDR3 is given with its conserved first and last residue.

j_gene | v_gene | CDR3aa
TRBJ2-1 | TRBV5-1 | CASSFMTGPTNSEQFF
TRBJ1-6 | TRBV6-5 | CATSSGRRSPLHF
TRBJ2-1 | TRBV6-5 | CASSPPGLAGAFQFF
TRBJ2-7 | TRBV2 | CASSAGRASGRYEQYF
TRBJ1-3 | TRBV28 | CASSLLGHSGNTIYF
TRBJ1-4 | TRBV5-1 | CASSPQGESSEKLFF
TRBJ2-5 | TRBV7-8 | CASSFGQGVMETQYF
TRBJ2-5 | TRBV10-2 | CASSVLVEETQYF
TRBJ2-3 | TRBV13 | CASSPGRTSGGADTQYF
TRBJ1-3 | TRBV29-1 | CSVERGDTIYF
TRBJ1-6 | TRBV28 | CASSLYPGTGNSPLHF
TRBJ1-2 | TRBV4-1 | CASSPYTTNYGYTF
TRBJ1-1 | TRBV7-9 | CSKIRVNTEAFF
TRBJ1-2 | TRBV5-1 | CASSFRDSGQGFGYTF
TRBJ2-3 | TRBV9 | CASSVAIVTSRLDTQYF
TRBJ1-1 | TRBV5-1 | CASSPGPGRNTEAFF
TRBJ1-6 | TRBV6-1 | CASSRGDSPNSPLHF
TRBJ2-3 | TRBV27 | CASSLRGTRDGTDTQYF
TRBJ2-3 | TRBV7-2 | CASSLVDLNTDTQYF
TRBJ1-5 | TRBV7-2 | CASSLSRTNPPYQPQHF
TRBJ1-2 | TRBV2 | CASSEVWGSRDREYYGYTF
TRBJ1-5 | TRBV19 | CASSIQGRSSNQPQHF
TRBJ2-1 | TRBV6-4 | CASSVEEGVVNEQFF
TRBJ2-7 | TRBV15 | CATSTRDSTYEQYF
TRBJ2-1 | TRBV4-3 | CASRGSNEQFF
TRBJ1-5 | TRBV6-1 | CASSEVGRTRYQPQHF
TRBJ1-1 | TRBV6-5 | CASSPTGLDTEAFF
TRBJ1-5 | TRBV9 | CASSEQGRSNQPQHF
TRBJ1-1 | TRBV18 | CASSPAVNTEAFF
TRBJ2-5 | TRBV7-3 | CASSPVEAGLGGETQYF
TRBJ1-3 | TRBV4-2 | CASSRRGGSGNTIYF
TRBJ2-1 | TRBV6-1 | CASGRGGGEQFF
TRBJ2-6 | TRBV7-9 | CAGGEAGANVLTF
TRBJ1-1 | TRBV19 | CASRFDLDTEAFF
TRBJ2-5 | TRBV7-2 | CASSSLYQETQYF
TRBJ1-2 | TRBV5-4 | CASSRWSVDGYTF
TRBJ1-3 | TRBV5-1 | CASSTGWAGNTIYF
TRBJ2-1 | TRBV7-9 | CASSPSVDEQFF
TRBJ1-6 | TRBV2 | CASSQDRGGSPLHF
TRBJ2-6 | TRBV19 | CASSWGQGPSGANVLTF
TRBJ1-2 | TRBV20-1 | CSAGTVYGYTF
TRBJ2-7 | TRBV18 | CASSQSSGGASEQYF
TRBJ2-1 | TRBV5-1 | CASSSGGASSYNEQFF
TRBJ1-4 | TRBV16 | CASSQSATGILFF
TRBJ2-5 | TRBV11-2 | CASSFRDSSPFQETQYF
TRBJ1-4 | TRBV2 | CASSEYVGARQEKLFF
TRBJ2-5 | TRBV18 | CASSRVSETQYF
TRBJ2-1 | TRBV15 | CATSRGTGYNEQFF
TRBJ2-4 | TRBV29-1 | CSVGENRDARGYF
TRBJ2-7 | TRBV10-2 | CASRAGQGSSYEQYF
TRBJ2-5 | TRBV28 | CASSRETQYF
TRBJ1-2 | TRBV5-4 | CASSPKQGNNYGYTF
TRBJ1-2 | TRBV15 | CATSFSQAAGGYTF
TRBJ1-4 | TRBV7-9 | CSSSWGRAEKLFF
TRBJ1-6 | TRBV5-8 | CASHKWEDSPLHF
TRBJ2-5 | TRBV9 | CASSVRGRETQYF
TRBJ2-5 | TRBV5-6 | CASSQWGGDETQYF
TRBJ2-1 | TRBV30 | CAWSPFGGGYNEQFF